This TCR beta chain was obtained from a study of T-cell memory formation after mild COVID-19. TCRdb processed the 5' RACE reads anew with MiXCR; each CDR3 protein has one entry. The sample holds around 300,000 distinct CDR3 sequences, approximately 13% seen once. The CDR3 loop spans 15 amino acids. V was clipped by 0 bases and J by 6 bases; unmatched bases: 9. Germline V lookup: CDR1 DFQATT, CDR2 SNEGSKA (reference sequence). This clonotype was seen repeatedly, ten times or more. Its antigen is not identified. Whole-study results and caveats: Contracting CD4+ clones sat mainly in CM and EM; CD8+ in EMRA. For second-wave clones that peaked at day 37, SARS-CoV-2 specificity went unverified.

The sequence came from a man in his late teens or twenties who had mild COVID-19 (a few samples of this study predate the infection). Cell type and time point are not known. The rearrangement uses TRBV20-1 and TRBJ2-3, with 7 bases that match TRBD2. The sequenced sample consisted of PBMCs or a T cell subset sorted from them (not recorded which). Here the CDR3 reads CSARDPERGSDTQYF. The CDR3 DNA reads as TGCAGTGCTAGAGATCCAGAGCGGGGTAGCGATACGCAGTATTTT.